Given below is one T cell receptor (beta chain) in context. The germline V gene encodes CDR1 SQVTM and CDR2 ANQGSEA. V lost 8 bases, J lost 0 bases, and 9 bases lay in between. This CDR3 is 12 amino acids long. These data come from a study of blood T cell repertoires in COVID-19. About the research overall: Samples taken during acute and convalescent COVID-19 were collected in the United States, Italy and Spain. PBMCs, B-cell-depleted T cells, or T cells were the source of the cDNA or gDNA that made up the material.

Per the original data handling: Estimation of nucleated cell counts was performed using reference gene primer amplification. Profiled with immunoSEQ multiplex PCR; TCRdb holds only in-frame clones, not every one. Clone size and V and J calls were adopted from that table, with D and trimming inferred from the DNA. The table records about 83,000 clones, approximately 90% of them present only once. The sample was peripheral blood. The chain couples TRBV29-1 to TRBJ2-3; tentatively, D is TRBD2 (6 bases). The receptor's source is a man in his 60s with acute or convalescent COVID-19. CDR3 in DNA: TGCAGCATAGCGGTGAGCACAGATACGCAGTATTTT. This encodes CSIAVSTDTQYF.